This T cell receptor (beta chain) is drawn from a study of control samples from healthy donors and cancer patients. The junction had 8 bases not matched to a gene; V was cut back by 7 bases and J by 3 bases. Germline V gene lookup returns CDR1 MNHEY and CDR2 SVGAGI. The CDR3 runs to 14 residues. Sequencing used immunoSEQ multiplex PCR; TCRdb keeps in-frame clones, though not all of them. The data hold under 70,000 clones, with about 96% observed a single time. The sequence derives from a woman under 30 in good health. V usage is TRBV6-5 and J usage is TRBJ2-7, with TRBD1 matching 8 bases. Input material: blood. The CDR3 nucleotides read TGTGCCAGCAAAGGACAGGGAATCAGCTACGAGCAGTACTTC. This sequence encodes CASKGQGISYEQYF.